This note documents a single T cell receptor (beta chain) sequence. Original methodology: From reference gene primer amplification, estimates of nucleated cell counts were derived. Profiled with immunoSEQ multiplex PCR; TCRdb holds only in-frame clones, not every one. That table gives V, J and clone size, and the DNA gave D and trimming. The table lists some 290,000 clones, roughly 88% of them singletons. The data were taken from a study of blood T cell repertoires in COVID-19. Participant-reported clinical history was the basis for cohort assignment. This CDR3 contains 15 residues. V was clipped by 4 bases and J by 6 bases; unmatched bases: 8. The V gene's germline CDR1 is MGHRA and CDR2 YSYEKL.

The chain uses TRBV4-1 and TRBJ1-5; 8 bases fit TRBD1. This sequence originates from a middle-aged woman with acute COVID-19. Sequencing was carried out using PBMCs or T cells enriched from blood (not recorded which). CDR3 bases: TGCGCCAGCAGCCCCAGACAGGGGCTGGGTCAGCCCCAGCATTTT. Amino acids: CASSPRQGLGQPQHF.